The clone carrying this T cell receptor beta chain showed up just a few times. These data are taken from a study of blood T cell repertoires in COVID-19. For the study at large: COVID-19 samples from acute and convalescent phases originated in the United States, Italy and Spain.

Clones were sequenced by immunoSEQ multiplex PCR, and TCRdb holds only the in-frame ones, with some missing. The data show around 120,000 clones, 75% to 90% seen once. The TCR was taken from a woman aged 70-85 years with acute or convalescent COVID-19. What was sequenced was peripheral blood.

The CDR3 protein is CAWSVKQGSNQPQHF. CDR3 nucleotides: TGTGCCTGGAGTGTAAAACAGGGGAGCAATCAGCCCCAGCATTTT. The chain carries TRBV30 and TRBJ1-5; 7 bases align to TRBD1. This CDR3 has 15 residues. Germline trimming cut 0 bases from V and 1 base from J; bases unmatched to any gene: 3. Germline CDR1 GTSNPN, CDR2 SVGIG (reference sequence).